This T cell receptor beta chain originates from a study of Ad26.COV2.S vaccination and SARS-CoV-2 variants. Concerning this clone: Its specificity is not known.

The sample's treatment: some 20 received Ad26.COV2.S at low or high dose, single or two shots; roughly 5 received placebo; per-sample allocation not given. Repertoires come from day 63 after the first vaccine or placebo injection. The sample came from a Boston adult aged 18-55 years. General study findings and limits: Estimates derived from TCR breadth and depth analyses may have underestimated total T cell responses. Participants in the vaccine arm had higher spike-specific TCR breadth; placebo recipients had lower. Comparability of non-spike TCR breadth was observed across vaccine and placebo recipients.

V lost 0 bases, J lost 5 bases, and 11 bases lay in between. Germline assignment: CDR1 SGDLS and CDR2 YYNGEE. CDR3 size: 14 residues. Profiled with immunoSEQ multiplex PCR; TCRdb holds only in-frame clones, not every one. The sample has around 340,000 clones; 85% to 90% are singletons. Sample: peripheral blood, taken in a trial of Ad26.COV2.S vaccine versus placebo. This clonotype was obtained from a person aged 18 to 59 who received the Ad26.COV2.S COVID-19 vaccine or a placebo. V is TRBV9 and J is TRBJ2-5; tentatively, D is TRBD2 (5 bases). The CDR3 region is CASSVAGGKETQYF. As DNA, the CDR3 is TGTGCCAGCAGCGTAGCTGGAGGAAAGGAGACCCAGTACTTC.